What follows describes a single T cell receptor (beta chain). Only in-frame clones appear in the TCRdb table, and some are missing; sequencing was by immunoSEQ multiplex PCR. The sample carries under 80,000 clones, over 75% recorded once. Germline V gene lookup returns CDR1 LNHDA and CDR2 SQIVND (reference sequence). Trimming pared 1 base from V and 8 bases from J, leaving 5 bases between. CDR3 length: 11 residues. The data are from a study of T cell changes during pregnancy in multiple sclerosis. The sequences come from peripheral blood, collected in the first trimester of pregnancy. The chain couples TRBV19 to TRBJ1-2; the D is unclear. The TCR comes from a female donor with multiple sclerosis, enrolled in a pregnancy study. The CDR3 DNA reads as TGTGCCAGTAGTATAGCCCGGGGCTACACCTTC. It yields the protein CASSIARGYTF.